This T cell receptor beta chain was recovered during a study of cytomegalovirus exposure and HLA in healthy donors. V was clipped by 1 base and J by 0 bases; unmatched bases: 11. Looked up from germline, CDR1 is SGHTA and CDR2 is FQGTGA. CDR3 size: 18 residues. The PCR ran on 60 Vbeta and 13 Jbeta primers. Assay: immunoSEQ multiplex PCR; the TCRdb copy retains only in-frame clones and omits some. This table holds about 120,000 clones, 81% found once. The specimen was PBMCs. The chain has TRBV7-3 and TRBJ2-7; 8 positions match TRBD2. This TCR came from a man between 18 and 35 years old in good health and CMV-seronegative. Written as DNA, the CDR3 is TGTGCCAGCAGCTTAATGCCGCGGGGGGCCCCTATCTCCTACGAGCAGTACTTC. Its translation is CASSLMPRGAPISYEQYF.